The rows below give T cell receptor beta chains drawn from one sample of a study of OX40 agonist ivuxolimab in advanced cancers. The table came from immunoSEQ multiplex PCR; TCRdb's copy has only in-frame clones and leaves some out. The sample carries 69,000 or so clones, 82% recorded once. Sample: CD4+ or CD8+ T cells sorted from blood, taken in a trial of the OX40 agonist ivuxolimab. The receptors originated from an adult with an advanced solid tumor such as melanoma, head and neck, liver or kidney cancer. CDR3s include the opening cysteine and the closing phenylalanine or tryptophan. A D gene is named only where the DNA matches it firmly. The size of a clone is reported for some rows only, either as once, few or many, or as a class for expanded clones.

>-|TRBV6-1|TRBD1|TRBJ1-5
TGTGCCAGCAGATTCACAGGGGGCAATCAGCCCCAGCATTTT
CASRFTGGNQPQHF
>-|TRBV2|TRBD2|TRBJ2-2
TGTGCCAGCAGTGAACTAGCGGGGGCCCCTGGGACCGGGGAGCTGTTTTTT
CASSELAGAPGTGELFF
>-|TRBV6-6|-|TRBJ2-1
TGTGCCAGCACCCTAAACAATGAGCAGTTCTTC
CASTLNNEQFF
>once|TRBV5-1|TRBD1|TRBJ2-7
TGCGCCAGCAGCCCGGGGACAGGGTTTAGCGAGCAGTACTTC
CASSPGTGFSEQYF
>-|TRBV9|-|TRBJ2-5
TGTGCCAGCAGCGTTGGGCCGCCCGGAGAGACCCAGTACTTC
CASSVGPPGETQYF
>few|TRBV7-2|TRBD1|TRBJ1-4
TGTGCCAGCAGCCGGGTTACAGGGGGACCTGAAAAACTGTTTTTT
CASSRVTGGPEKLFF
>-|TRBV7-2|-|TRBJ2-2
TGTGCCAGCACCTTTAGCACCGGGGAGCTGTTTTTT
CASTFSTGELFF
>-|TRBV27|-|TRBJ2-5
TGTGCCAGCAGTCTGAGGGGGTCAGAGACCCAGTACTTC
CASSLRGSETQYF
>few|TRBV6-1|TRBD1|TRBJ1-2
TGTGCCAGCACCCCTGGGACAGGGGTTGTTTATGGCTACACCTTC
CASTPGTGVVYGYTF
>-|TRBV5-4|-|TRBJ2-5
TGTGCCAGCAGCGAAGGGGGAGTTGGGGAGACCCAGTACTTC
CASSEGGVGETQYF
>-|TRBV11-2|-|TRBJ2-5
TGTGCCAGCAGCCGCCCCCCAGGGCTAGTAAAAGAGACCCAGTACTTC
CASSRPPGLVKETQYF
>-|TRBV6-1|-|TRBJ1-1
TGTGCCAGCAGGGTAGGGACCGGGACTCTCGGTAGCGCTTTCTTT
CASRVGTGTLGSAFF
>once|TRBV28|-|TRBJ1-4
TGTGCCAGCAGTTTAGGGAAGGGGTTGGATGAAAAACTGTTTTTT
CASSLGKGLDEKLFF
>once|TRBV9|-|TRBJ2-7
TGTGCCAGCAGCGTAGGCCTAGACACGATGTACTACGAGCAGTACTTC
CASSVGLDTMYYEQYF
>-|TRBV6-5|-|TRBJ2-7
TGTGCCAGCAGTTACTCGTCTCGGGGACGTGGTTACGAGCAGTACTTC
CASSYSSRGRGYEQYF
>-|TRBV19|TRBD2|TRBJ2-1
TGTGCCAGTTCCGGGGGGAGGGCCCGATACAATGAGCAGTTCTTC
CASSGGRARYNEQFF
>-|TRBV7-2|TRBD1|TRBJ2-7
TGTGCCAGCAGCCCCCGGACAGGGGGTGACTACGAGCAGTACTTC
CASSPRTGGDYEQYF
>-|TRBV7-2|-|TRBJ1-2
TGTGCCAGTACTTACAGCGTGAACTATGGCTACACCTTC
CASTYSVNYGYTF
>-|TRBV5-1|TRBD1|TRBJ1-5
TGCGCCAGCAGGTCTTCAACGGGACAGGGGGACCTTAGCAATCAGCCCCAGCATTTT
CASRSSTGQGDLSNQPQHF
>-|TRBV4-1|-|TRBJ2-1
TGCGCCAGCAGCCAAGACACGCTTAACTACAATGAGCAGTTCTTC
CASSQDTLNYNEQFF
>once|TRBV5-6|-|TRBJ2-7
TGTGCCAGCAGCTTTGGGGCCGACAGCTCCTACGAGCAGTACTTC
CASSFGADSSYEQYF
>-|TRBV11-2|-|TRBJ1-4
TGTGCCAGCAGGCAAACCGGGGAAAAACTGTTTTTT
CASRQTGEKLFF
>-|TRBV5-1|TRBD2|TRBJ2-1
TGCGCCAGCAGCTTGGCATCAGCGGGGCAGTCTGAGCAGTTCTTC
CASSLASAGQSEQFF
>-|TRBV7-9|TRBD1|TRBJ2-5
TGTGCCAGCAGCTTTTGGACAGGGGGCGAAGAGACCCAGTACTTC
CASSFWTGGEETQYF
>few|TRBV25-1|-|TRBJ1-1
TGTGCCAGCAGTGAATTTGAACAGGGTGAAGCTTTCTTT
CASSEFEQGEAFF
>few|TRBV10-3|-|TRBJ2-3
TGTGCCATCAGGGGGGCGTTTAGCACAGATACGCAGTATTTT
CAIRGAFSTDTQYF
>once|TRBV7-9|TRBD2|TRBJ2-3
TGTGCCAGCAGCTCACAGGGACTAGCGGGAGATACGCAGTATTTT
CASSSQGLAGDTQYF
>once|TRBV28|-|TRBJ1-1
TGTGCCAGCAGATTCCACGGCGGTCCGTACACTGAAGCTTTCTTT
CASRFHGGPYTEAFF
>-|TRBV5-5|-|TRBJ2-7
TGTGCCAGCAGCTTGTACAGGGTTAGCTCCTACGAGCAGTACTTC
CASSLYRVSSYEQYF
>few|TRBV10-3|-|TRBJ1-1
TGTGCCATCAGGGGTGAGGGGGACACTGAAGCTTTCTTT
CAIRGEGDTEAFF
>-|TRBV19|-|TRBJ2-7
TGTGCCAGTAGTCCCCCCGGAGGGGCAACCTACGAGCAGTACTTC
CASSPPGGATYEQYF
>-|TRBV7-9|TRBD2|TRBJ2-3
TGTGCCAGCGATGTACTAGCGGGATTAGATACGCAGTATTTT
CASDVLAGLDTQYF
>once|TRBV7-2|-|TRBJ2-3
TGTGCCAGCAGCCCGAGACAGCACACAGATACGCAGTATTTT
CASSPRQHTDTQYF
>-|TRBV2|-|TRBJ1-5
TGTGCCAGCAGTGAACGACAGAGGGGAATTCAGCCCCAGCATTTT
CASSERQRGIQPQHF
>once|TRBV29-1|TRBD2|TRBJ2-3
TGCAGCGTGGGATCGACTAGCGGGAGAACAGATACGCAGTATTTT
CSVGSTSGRTDTQYF
>-|TRBV10-3|TRBD2|TRBJ2-3
TGTGCCATCAGGAAAGCGGGAAGCACAGATACGCAGTATTTT
CAIRKAGSTDTQYF